One and the same sample provided the 3 T cell receptor beta chains below, sequenced in a study of T-cell reconstitution after alpha-beta-depleted transplantation in children. Library preparation (for TCRbeta) was performed with unique molecular identifiers. Using its own MiXCR run on the PCR reads, TCRdb lists one record per CDR3 protein. The profile shows some 150,000 distinct CDR3 sequences, around 8.5% of them singletons. The sample in question was PBMCs, mostly from graft donor cells, obtained 180 days after TCRalphabeta/CD19-depleted stem cell transplant. These receptor sequences come from a female patient aged 2 to 10 who had a stem cell transplant for congenital amegakaryocytic thrombocytopenia, so the T cells may come from the graft donor.

This clonotype was picked up many times. The chain links TRBV5-5 to TRBJ2-7, with D maybe TRBD1 (6 bases). The CDR3 totals 13 residues. The V and J ends lost 0 bases and 8 bases respectively, with 12 bases between them. Germline V lookup: CDR1 SGHKS, CDR2 YYEKEE (reference sequence). The CDR3 DNA reads as TGTGCCAGCAGCTTGGACAGGGATAATAAGCAGTACTTC. The encoded protein is CASSLDRDNKQYF.

As to this clonotype: A much larger clone differs by one base, so this may be a read error. The V gene is TRBV5-1, the J gene TRBJ2-5, with D unclear. V was trimmed by 2 bases and J by 2 bases, leaving 4 bases between them. This CDR3 is 12 amino acids long. Germline assignment: CDR1 SGHRS and CDR2 YFSETQ. The CDR3 protein is CASSFSQETQYF. DNA of the CDR3: TGCGCCAGCAGCTTCTCTCAAGAGACCCAGTACTTC.

This clonotype was detected ten times or more. V and J are TRBV12-3 or TRBV12-4 and TRBJ1-2; weak D call: TRBD1 (6 bases). V lost 6 bases to trimming and J lost 6 bases, with 14 bases between them. This CDR3 region has 13 residues. In nucleotides, the CDR3 is TGTGCCAGCAGGCGAGGGGGGGTGAATGGCTACACCTTC. This gives the protein CASRRGGVNGYTF.